This T cell receptor beta chain was captured in a study of blood T cell repertoires in COVID-19. The protocol was immunoSEQ multiplex PCR, while the TCRdb copy is restricted to in-frame clones and leaves out a portion. The sample yields around 91,000 clones, around 84% seen once. The V gene's germline CDR1 is SGHNT and CDR2 YENEEA. The CDR3 runs 15 residues. V was pared by 5 bases and J by 8 bases, with 18 bases between. V and J are TRBV11-3 and TRBJ1-4, with TRBD1 as a possible D gene (6 bases). Sequenced sample: peripheral blood. The origin of this receptor is a man aged 80 or over with acute or convalescent COVID-19. This CDR3 is CASSREWGLGEKLFF. CDR3 coding DNA: TGTGCCAGCAGCCGTGAATGGGGGCTGGGGGAAAAACTGTTTTTT.